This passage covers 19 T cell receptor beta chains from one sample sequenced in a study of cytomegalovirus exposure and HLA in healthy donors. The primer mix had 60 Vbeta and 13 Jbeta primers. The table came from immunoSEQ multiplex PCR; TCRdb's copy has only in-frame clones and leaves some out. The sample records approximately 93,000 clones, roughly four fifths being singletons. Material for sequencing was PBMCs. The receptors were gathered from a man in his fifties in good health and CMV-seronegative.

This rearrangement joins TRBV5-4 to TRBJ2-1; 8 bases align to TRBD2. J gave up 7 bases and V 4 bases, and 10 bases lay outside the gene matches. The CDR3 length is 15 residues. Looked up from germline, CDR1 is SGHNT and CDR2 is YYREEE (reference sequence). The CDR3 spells CASSPSGTSGNEQFF. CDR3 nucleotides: TGTGCCAGCAGCCCCTCCGGAACTAGCGGTAATGAGCAGTTCTTC. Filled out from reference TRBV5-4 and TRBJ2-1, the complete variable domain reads ETGVTQSPTHLIKTRGQQVTLRCSSQSGHNTVSWYQQALGQGPQFIFQYYREEENGRGNFPPRFSGLQFPNYSSELNVNALELDDSALYLCASSPSGTSGNEQFFGPGTRLTVL.

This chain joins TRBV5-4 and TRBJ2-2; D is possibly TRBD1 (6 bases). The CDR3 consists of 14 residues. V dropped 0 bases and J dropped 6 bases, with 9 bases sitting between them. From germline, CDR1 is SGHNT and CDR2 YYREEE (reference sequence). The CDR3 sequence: CASSLAEGAGELFF. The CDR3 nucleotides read TGTGCCAGCAGCTTGGCCGAGGGGGCCGGGGAGCTGTTTTTT.

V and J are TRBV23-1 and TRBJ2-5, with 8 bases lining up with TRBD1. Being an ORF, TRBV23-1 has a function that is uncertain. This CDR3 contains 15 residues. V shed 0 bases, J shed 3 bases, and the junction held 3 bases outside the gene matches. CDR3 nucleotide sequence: TGCGCCAGCAGTCAATCCGGACAGGGTAAAGAGACCCAGTACTTC. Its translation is CASSQSGQGKETQYF.

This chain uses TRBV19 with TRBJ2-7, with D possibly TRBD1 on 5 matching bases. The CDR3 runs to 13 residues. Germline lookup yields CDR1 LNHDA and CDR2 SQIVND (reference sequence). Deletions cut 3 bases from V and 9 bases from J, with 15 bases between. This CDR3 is CASSIAGAKGQYF. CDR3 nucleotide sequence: TGTGCCAGTAGTATTGCTGGGGCCAAGGGGCAGTACTTC.

This CDR3 is CASITSRGGEQFF. The CDR3 region has the DNA TGTGCCAGCATCACCTCCCGGGGGGGCGAGCAGTTCTTC. The gene calls are TRBV6-6 and TRBJ2-1; TRBD2 matches 8 bases. This CDR3 region has 13 residues. Germline V gene lookup returns CDR1 MNHNY and CDR2 SVGAGI (reference sequence). The J segment lost 10 bases and the V segment lost 7 bases, leaving 9 bases of the junction unmatched.

The CDR3 is CASSSYSGANVLTF. The CDR3 coding sequence is TGTGCCAGCAGTTCGTATTCTGGGGCCAACGTCCTGACTTTC. V is TRBV5-6 and J is TRBJ2-6, with no clear D. Germline CDR1 is SGHDT and CDR2 is YYEEEE. The CDR3 runs to 14 residues. Trimming removed 5 bases at V and 1 base at J, with 7 bases between.

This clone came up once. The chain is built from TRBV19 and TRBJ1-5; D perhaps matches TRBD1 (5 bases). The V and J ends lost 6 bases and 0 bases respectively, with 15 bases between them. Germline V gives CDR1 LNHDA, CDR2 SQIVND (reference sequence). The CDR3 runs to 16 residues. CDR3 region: CASSLIMDTSNQPQHF. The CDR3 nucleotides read TGTGCCAGTAGCTTGATAATGGACACTAGCAATCAGCCCCAGCATTTT.

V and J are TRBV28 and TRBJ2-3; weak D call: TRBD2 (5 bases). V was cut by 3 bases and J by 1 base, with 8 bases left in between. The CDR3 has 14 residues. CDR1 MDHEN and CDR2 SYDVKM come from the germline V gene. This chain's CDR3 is CASSFLSGTDTQYF. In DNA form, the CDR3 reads TGTGCCAGCAGTTTTCTTAGCGGCACAGATACGCAGTATTTT.

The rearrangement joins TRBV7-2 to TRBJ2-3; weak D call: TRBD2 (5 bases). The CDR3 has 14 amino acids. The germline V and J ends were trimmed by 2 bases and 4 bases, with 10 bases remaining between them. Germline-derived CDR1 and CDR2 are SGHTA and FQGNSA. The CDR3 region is CASSLFARADTQYF. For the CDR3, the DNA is TGTGCCAGCAGCTTATTCGCGAGGGCAGATACGCAGTATTTT.

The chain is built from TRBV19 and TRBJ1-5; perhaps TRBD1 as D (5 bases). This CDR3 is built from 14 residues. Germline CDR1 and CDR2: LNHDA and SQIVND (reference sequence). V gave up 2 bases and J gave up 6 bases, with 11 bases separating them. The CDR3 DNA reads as TGTGCCAGTAGTATAAAGGAGGGGTCTCAGCCCCAGCATTTT. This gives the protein CASSIKEGSQPQHF.

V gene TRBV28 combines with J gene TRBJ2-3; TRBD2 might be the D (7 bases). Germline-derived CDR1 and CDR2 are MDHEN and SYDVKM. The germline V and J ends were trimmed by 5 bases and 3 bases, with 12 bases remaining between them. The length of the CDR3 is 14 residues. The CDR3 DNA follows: TGTGCCAGCAGTGGGGGGGCTACTACAGATACGCAGTATTTT. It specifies CASSGGATTDTQYF.

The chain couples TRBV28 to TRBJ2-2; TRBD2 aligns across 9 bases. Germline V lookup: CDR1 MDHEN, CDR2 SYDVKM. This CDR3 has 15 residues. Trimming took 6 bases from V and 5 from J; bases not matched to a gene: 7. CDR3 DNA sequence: TGTGCCAGCAGCCGCCATAGCGGGAGAACCGGGGAGCTGTTTTTT. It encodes CASSRHSGRTGELFF.

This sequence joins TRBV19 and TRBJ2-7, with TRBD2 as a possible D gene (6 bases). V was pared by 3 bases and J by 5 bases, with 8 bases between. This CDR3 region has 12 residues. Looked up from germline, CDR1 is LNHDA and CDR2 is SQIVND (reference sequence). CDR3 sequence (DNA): TGTGCCAGTAGTATTTGGGGGGACGAGCAGTACTTC. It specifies CASSIWGDEQYF.

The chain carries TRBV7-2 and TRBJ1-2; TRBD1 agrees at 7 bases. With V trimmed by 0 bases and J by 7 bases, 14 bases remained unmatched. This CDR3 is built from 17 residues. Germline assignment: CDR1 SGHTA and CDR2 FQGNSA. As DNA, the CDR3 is TGTGCCAGCAGCTTAGCGGGGGACAGCCAGACTATAGGTGGCTACACCTTC. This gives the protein CASSLAGDSQTIGGYTF.

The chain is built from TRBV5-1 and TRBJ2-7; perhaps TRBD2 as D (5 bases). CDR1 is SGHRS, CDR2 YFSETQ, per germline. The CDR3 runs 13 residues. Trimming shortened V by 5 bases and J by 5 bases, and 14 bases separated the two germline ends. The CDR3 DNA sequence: TGCGCCAGCAGACCGGGCCTGGGAGACGAGCAGTACTTC. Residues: CASRPGLGDEQYF.

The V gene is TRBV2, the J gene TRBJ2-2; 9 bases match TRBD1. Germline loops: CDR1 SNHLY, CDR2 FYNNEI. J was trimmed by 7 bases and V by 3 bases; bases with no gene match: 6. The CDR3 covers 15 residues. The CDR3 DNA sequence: TGTGCCAGCAGTGACCCCGGGACAGGGAGCGGGGAGCTGTTTTTT. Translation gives CASSDPGTGSGELFF.

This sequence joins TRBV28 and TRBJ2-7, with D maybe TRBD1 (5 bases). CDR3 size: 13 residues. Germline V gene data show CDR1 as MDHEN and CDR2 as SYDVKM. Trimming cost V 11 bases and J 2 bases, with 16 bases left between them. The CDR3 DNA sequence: TGTGCCGCACAACACAGGAACACCTACGAGCAGTACTTC. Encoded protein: CAAQHRNTYEQYF.

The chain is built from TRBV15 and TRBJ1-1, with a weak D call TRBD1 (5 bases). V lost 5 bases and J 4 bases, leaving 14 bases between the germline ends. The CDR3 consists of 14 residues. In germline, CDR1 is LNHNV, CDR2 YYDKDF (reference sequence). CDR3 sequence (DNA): TGTGCCACCAGCGGGGACTCGGGCCCCACTGAAGCTTTCTTT. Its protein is CATSGDSGPTEAFF.

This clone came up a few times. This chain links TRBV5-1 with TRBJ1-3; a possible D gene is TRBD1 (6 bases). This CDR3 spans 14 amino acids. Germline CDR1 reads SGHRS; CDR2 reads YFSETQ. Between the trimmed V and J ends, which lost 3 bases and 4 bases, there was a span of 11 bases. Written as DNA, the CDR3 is TGCGCCAGCAGCTGGAAGGGGGAGGGAAACACCATATATTTT. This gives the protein CASSWKGEGNTIYF.